This entry features one T cell receptor beta chain sequence. V lost 4 bases, J lost 2 bases, and 11 bases stayed unmatched. CDR1 and CDR2 from the germline V gene are SGDLS and YYNGEE. The CDR3 covers 17 residues. Original processing methods: Researchers report that nucleated cell counts were estimated from reference gene primer amplification. The repertoire was sequenced with immunoSEQ multiplex PCR; TCRdb's copy has only in-frame clones and lacks some. V, J and clone size are those of that table, while D and trimming were read from the DNA. The table includes around 80,000 clones, about 89% detected once. The data are from a study of blood T cell repertoires in COVID-19. Study at large: In each case, the material was cDNA or gDNA derived from T cells, B-cell-depleted T cells, or PBMCs.

The receptor was derived from a man in his sixties with acute or convalescent COVID-19. The gene calls are TRBV9 and TRBJ2-2; 7 nucleotides align to TRBD1. The sequenced material came from peripheral blood. This CDR3 is CASSSSGAGGNTGELFF. CDR3 DNA sequence: TGTGCCAGCAGCTCAAGTGGGGCAGGGGGTAACACCGGGGAGCTGTTTTTT. The entire variable domain, with the rest obtained from reference TRBV9 and TRBJ2-2, is as follows: DSGVTQTPKHLITATGQRVTLRCSPRSGDLSVYWYQQSLDQGLQFLIQYYNGEERAKGNILERFSAQQFPDLHSELNLSSLELGDSALYFCASSSSGAGGNTGELFFGEGSRLTVL.